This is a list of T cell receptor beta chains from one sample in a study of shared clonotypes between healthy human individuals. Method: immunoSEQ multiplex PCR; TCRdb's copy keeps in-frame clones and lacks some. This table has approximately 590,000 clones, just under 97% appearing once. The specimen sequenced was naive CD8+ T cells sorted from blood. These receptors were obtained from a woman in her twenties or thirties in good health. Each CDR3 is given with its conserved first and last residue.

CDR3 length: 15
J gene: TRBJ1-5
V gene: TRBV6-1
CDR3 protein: CASSEEVRQGQPQHF

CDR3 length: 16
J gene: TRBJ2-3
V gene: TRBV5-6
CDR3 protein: CASSRSSGSWTDTQYF

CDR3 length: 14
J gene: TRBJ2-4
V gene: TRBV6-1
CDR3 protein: CASTGAFSKNIQYF

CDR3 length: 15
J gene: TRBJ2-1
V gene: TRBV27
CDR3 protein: CASSFASGRAYEQFF

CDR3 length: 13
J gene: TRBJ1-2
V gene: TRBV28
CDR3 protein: CASSFDRGYGYTF

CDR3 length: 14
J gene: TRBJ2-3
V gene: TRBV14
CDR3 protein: CASSRYRSTDTQYF

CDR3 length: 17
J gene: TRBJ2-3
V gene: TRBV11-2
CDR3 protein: CASSLEWAGGSTDTQYF

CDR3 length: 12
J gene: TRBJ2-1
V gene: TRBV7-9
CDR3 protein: CASSLLHNEQFF

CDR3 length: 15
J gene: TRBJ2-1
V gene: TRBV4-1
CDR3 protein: CASSQRASPNNEQFF

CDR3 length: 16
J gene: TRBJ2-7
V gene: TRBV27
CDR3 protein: CASSPRLAGTLYEQYF

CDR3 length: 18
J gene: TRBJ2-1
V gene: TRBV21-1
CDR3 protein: CASSKVSRGLDSYNEQFF

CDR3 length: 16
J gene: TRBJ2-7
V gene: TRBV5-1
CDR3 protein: CASSLRGSGTSYERYF

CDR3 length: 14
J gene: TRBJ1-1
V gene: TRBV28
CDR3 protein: CASSKTGGGTEAFF

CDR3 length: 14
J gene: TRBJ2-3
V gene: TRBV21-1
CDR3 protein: CASSKGQGRDTQYF

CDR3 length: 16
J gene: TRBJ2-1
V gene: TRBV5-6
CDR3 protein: CASSRDYKLLDNEQFF

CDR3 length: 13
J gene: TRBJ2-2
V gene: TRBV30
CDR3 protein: CAWNPGTAGELFF

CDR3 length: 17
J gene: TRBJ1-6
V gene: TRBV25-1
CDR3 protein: CASSDWAGQGSYSPLHF

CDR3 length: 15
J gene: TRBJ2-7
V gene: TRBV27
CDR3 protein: CASSLYLGVYYEQYF

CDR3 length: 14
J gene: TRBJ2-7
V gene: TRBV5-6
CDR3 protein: CASSLGVVTYEQYF

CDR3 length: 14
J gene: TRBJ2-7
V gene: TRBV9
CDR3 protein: CASSGGQGPYEQYF

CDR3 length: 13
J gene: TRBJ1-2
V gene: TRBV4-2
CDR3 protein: CASSQEGGWGYTF

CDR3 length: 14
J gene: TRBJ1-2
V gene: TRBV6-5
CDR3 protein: CASSYSPAKDGYTF

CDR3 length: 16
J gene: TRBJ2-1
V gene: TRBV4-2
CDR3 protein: CASSQFGGTAGNEQFF

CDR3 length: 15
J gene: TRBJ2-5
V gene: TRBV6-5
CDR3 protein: CASSSTSGTLETQYF

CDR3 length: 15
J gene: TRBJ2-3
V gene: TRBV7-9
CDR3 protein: CASSPPMDTTDTQYF

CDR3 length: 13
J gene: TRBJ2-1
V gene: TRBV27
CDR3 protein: CASSLDRDYEQFF

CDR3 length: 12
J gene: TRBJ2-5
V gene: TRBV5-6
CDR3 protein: CASSYDGETQYF

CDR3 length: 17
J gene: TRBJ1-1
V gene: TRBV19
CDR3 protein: CASSPGPSALRNTEAFF

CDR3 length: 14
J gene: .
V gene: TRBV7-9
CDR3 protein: CASSSRWEPYEQYF

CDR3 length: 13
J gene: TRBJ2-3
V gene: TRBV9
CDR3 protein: CASSLGGADTQYF